The next 31 T cell receptor beta chains were all read from a single sample in a study of OX40 agonist ivuxolimab in advanced cancers. The data were produced by immunoSEQ multiplex PCR, yet TCRdb's version contains in-frame clones alone and is incomplete. The table records 60,000 to 70,000 clones, roughly nine tenths of them present only once. The material was CD4+ or CD8+ T cells sorted from blood, obtained in a trial of the OX40 agonist ivuxolimab. The source is an adult with an advanced solid tumor such as melanoma, head and neck, liver or kidney cancer.

The gene calls are TRBV28 and TRBJ2-5; TRBD2 agrees at 10 bases. Germline V CDR1 and CDR2: MDHEN, SYDVKM. This CDR3 spans 14 amino acids. After removal of 2 bases from V and 5 bases from J, the junction contained 2 bases not matched to a gene. DNA for the CDR3: TGTGCCAGCAGTTTAACTAGCGGGACGGAGACCCAGTACTTC. It encodes CASSLTSGTETQYF.

The chain combines TRBV19 with TRBJ1-5; 7 bases agree with TRBD1. V was pared by 4 bases and J by 11 bases, with 20 bases of the junction left unmatched. The CDR3 sequence is 17 residues long. The germline V gene has CDR1 LNHDA and CDR2 SQIVND (reference sequence). CDR3 residues: CASSTDRDSRPQLTQHF. CDR3 DNA sequence: TGTGCCAGTAGTACCGACCGGGACAGCAGACCTCAATTGACCCAGCATTTT. Using reference TRBV19 and TRBJ1-5 for the parts outside the CDR3, the full variable domain is DGGITQSPKYLFRKEGQNVTLSCEQNLNHDAMYWYRQDPGQGLRLIYYSQIVNDFQKGDIAEGYSVSREKKESFPLTVTSAQKNPTAFYLCASSTDRDSRPQLTQHFGDGTRLSIL.

By sample fraction, this clone is large. This chain links TRBV4-1 with TRBJ1-5, with a weak D call TRBD1 (5 bases). This CDR3 is built from 13 residues. V lost 4 bases and J lost 2, with 6 bases in between. Germline V gene sequence: CDR1 MGHRA, CDR2 YSYEKL. CDR3 residues: CASSRGGNQPQHF. CDR3 in DNA: TGCGCCAGCAGCCGGGGGGGCAATCAGCCCCAGCATTTT.

This clone is a singleton in its sample. The V gene is TRBV6-1, the J gene TRBJ2-3; possibly TRBD1 or TRBD2 for D (5 bases each). The CDR3 sequence is 18 residues long. The germline CDR1 and CDR2 sequences are MNHNS and SASEGT. The V end lost 2 bases, the J end lost 2 bases, and 20 bases lay between the germline ends. For the CDR3, the DNA is TGTGCCAGCAGTGAATCCTTGGGACCACCTACAGTCACAGATACGCAGTATTTT. Its translation is CASSESLGPPTVTDTQYF.

The V gene is TRBV27, the J gene TRBJ2-3, with 15 nucleotides matching TRBD2. The CDR3 spans 19 residues. Germline V CDR1 and CDR2: MNHEY, SMNVEV (reference sequence). J lost 0 bases, V lost 4 bases, and 8 bases had no gene match. The CDR3 sequence is CASSSQGLAGGTSTDTQYF. For the CDR3, the DNA is TGTGCCAGCAGTTCCCAGGGACTAGCGGGGGGTACTAGCACAGATACGCAGTATTTT.

The rearrangement links TRBV6-1 to TRBJ1-1; possible D gene TRBD1, 5 bases. V lost 6 bases and J 7 bases, leaving 21 bases between the germline ends. Per germline, CDR1 MNHNS and CDR2 SASEGT. The CDR3 length is 15 residues. Here the CDR3 reads CASRGVGTGAIEAFF. CDR3 nucleotide sequence: TGTGCCAGCAGGGGCGTAGGGACTGGGGCGATTGAAGCTTTCTTT.

The genes are TRBV6-1 and TRBJ2-7, with 12 bases that match TRBD2. V lost 2 bases to trimming and J lost 4 bases; unmatched junction nucleotides: 9. Germline CDR1 reads MNHNS; CDR2 reads SASEGT. This CDR3 has 17 amino acids. The CDR3 DNA reads as TGTGCCAGCAGTGAATCGACTAGCGGGGGCTATTTTTACGAGCAGTACTTC. It encodes CASSESTSGGYFYEQYF.

The table lists this clone with a count of one. CDR3 in DNA: TGTGCCAGCAGCTGGGGGGGGCCAGATGAGCAGTTCTTC. Residues: CASSWGGPDEQFF. The chain has TRBV7-2 and TRBJ2-1; D possibly corresponds to TRBD2 (7 bases). Germline CDR1 and CDR2: SGHTA and FQGNSA. CDR3 size: 13 residues. Trimming removed 4 bases at V and 8 bases at J, with 12 bases between.

The gene calls are TRBV13 and TRBJ2-3, with no clear D. Germline CDR1 PRHDT, CDR2 FYEKMQ (reference sequence). V lost 0 bases and J 6 bases, leaving 4 bases between the germline ends. There are 12 residues in the CDR3. The CDR3 spells CASSLGRDTQYF. In DNA, the CDR3 is TGTGCCAGCAGCTTAGGGCGGGATACGCAGTATTTT.

The V and J genes are TRBV29-1 and TRBJ1-4, with D possibly being TRBD1 (5 bases). Between the trimmed V and J ends, which lost 2 bases and 7 bases, there was a span of 17 bases. Germline V gene data show CDR1 as SQVTM and CDR2 as ANQGSEA. This CDR3 comprises 15 residues. CDR3 amino acids: CSVEPLGDLGEKLFF. The CDR3 DNA follows: TGCAGCGTTGAACCCCTTGGGGACTTGGGTGAAAAACTGTTTTTT. Full variable domain (remainder filled in from reference TRBV29-1 and TRBJ1-4): SAVISQKPSRDICQRGTSLTIQCQVDSQVTMMFWYRQQPGQSLTLIATANQGSEATYESGFVIDKFPISRPNLTFSTLTVSNMSPEDSSIYLCSVEPLGDLGEKLFFGSGTQLSVL.

The chain combines TRBV5-1 with TRBJ2-7, with 7 bases matching TRBD2. The J segment lost 2 bases and the V segment lost 3 bases, leaving 5 bases of the junction unmatched. The germline gives CDR1 SGHRS, CDR2 YFSETQ. The CDR3 is 14 residues long. The CDR3 bases are TGCGCCAGCAGCTGGACTAGTCCTACCTACGAGCAGTACTTC. It is translated as CASSWTSPTYEQYF.

The chain recombines TRBV7-3 with TRBJ2-3; 9 bases agree with TRBD2. The length of the CDR3 is 15 residues. Germline V gene lookup returns CDR1 SGHTA and CDR2 FQGTGA. V gave up 5 bases and J gave up 3 bases; unmatched junction bases: 6. The CDR3 reads CASSHLAGTTDTQYF. The CDR3 DNA sequence: TGTGCCAGCAGCCACCTAGCGGGGACTACAGATACGCAGTATTTT.

CDR3 residues: CASLAVSYNEQFF. As DNA, the CDR3 is TGTGCCAGTCTAGCGGTGTCCTACAATGAGCAGTTCTTC. The chain carries TRBV11-2 and TRBJ2-1; 7 positions match TRBD2. Germline-derived CDR1 and CDR2 are SGHAT and FQNNGV. The V gene end was trimmed by 9 bases and the J gene end by 1 base; junction bases not matched to a gene: 3. This CDR3 is 13 amino acids long.

V usage is TRBV27 and J usage is TRBJ2-2, with D possibly matching TRBD2 (5 bases). Germline loops: CDR1 MNHEY, CDR2 SMNVEV (reference sequence). With 6 bases removed from V and 0 bases from J, the gap between germline ends came to 5 bases. The CDR3 is 13 residues long. The CDR3 sequence: CASRRANTGELFF. DNA for the CDR3: TGTGCCAGCAGGCGGGCGAACACCGGGGAGCTGTTTTTT.

The J gene is TRBJ2-3, the V gene TRBV9, with D possibly being TRBD1 (6 bases). Germline lookup yields CDR1 SGDLS and CDR2 YYNGEE. Trimming removed 0 bases at V and 1 base at J, with 15 bases between. The CDR3 length is 17 residues. The CDR3 spells CASSVDPLWGRTDTQYF. As DNA, the CDR3 is TGTGCCAGCAGCGTAGACCCTTTGTGGGGGCGCACAGATACGCAGTATTTT.

The CDR3: CASSEYGTGGVGAEAFF. The DNA for the CDR3 is TGTGCCAGCAGTGAATACGGGACAGGGGGCGTGGGAGCCGAAGCTTTCTTT. The chain employs TRBV25-1 and TRBJ1-1, with 12 bases aligning to TRBD1. This CDR3 has 17 residues. Germline CDR1 and CDR2: MGHDK and SYGVNS. The J segment lost 8 bases and the V segment lost 0 bases, leaving 10 bases of the junction unmatched.

The J gene is TRBJ1-1, the V gene TRBV27; the D is unclear. The CDR3 length is 16 residues. The ends were cut back, 2 bases at V and 0 bases at J, with 13 bases in the middle. CDR1 is MNHEY, CDR2 SMNVEV, per germline (reference sequence). CDR3 region: CASSLAAGVMNTEAFF. The CDR3 region has the DNA TGTGCCAGCAGTTTAGCGGCAGGAGTCATGAACACTGAAGCTTTCTTT.

This clone was found a few times. J is TRBJ2-1 and V is TRBV13, with 10 bases matching TRBD2. The trim removed 2 bases at V and 4 bases at J, leaving 2 bases unmatched. Per the germline V gene, CDR1 is PRHDT and CDR2 is FYEKMQ (reference sequence). There are 15 residues in the CDR3. The CDR3 nucleotides read TGTGCCAGCAGCTTATTTAGCGGGGGGTACAATGAGCAGTTCTTC. Protein product: CASSLFSGGYNEQFF. The variable domain in full, completed from reference TRBV13 and TRBJ2-1, reads AAGVIQSPRHLIKEKRETATLKCYPIPRHDTVYWYQQGPGQDPQFLISFYEKMQSDKGSIPDRFSAQQFSDYHSELNMSSLELGDSALYFCASSLFSGGYNEQFFGPGTRLTVL.

In this sample, this clone turned up once. The chain combines TRBV7-9 with TRBJ2-1; 7 bases align to TRBD2. The CDR3 loop spans 15 amino acids. V lost 3 bases, J lost 4 bases, and 6 bases stayed unmatched. The germline gives CDR1 SEHNR, CDR2 FQNEAQ (reference sequence). CDR3 bases: TGTGCCAGCAGCTTGGGAGGGTATAAGTACAATGAGCAGTTCTTC. It encodes CASSLGGYKYNEQFF.

The chain uses TRBV9 and TRBJ2-2, with unresolved D. The V gene lost 6 bases and the J gene lost 2 bases, with 14 bases spanning the gap. Germline values: CDR1 SGDLS, CDR2 YYNGEE. There are 15 residues in the CDR3. CDR3 sequence: CASNVGLGNTGELFF. CDR3 nucleotide sequence: TGTGCCAGCAATGTGGGTTTGGGAAACACCGGGGAGCTGTTTTTT. The full variable domain, rest sourced from reference TRBV9 and TRBJ2-2, is DSGVTQTPKHLITATGQRVTLRCSPRSGDLSVYWYQQSLDQGLQFLIQYYNGEERAKGNILERFSAQQFPDLHSELNLSSLELGDSALYFCASNVGLGNTGELFFGEGSRLTVL.

V is TRBV13 and J is TRBJ2-7; 8 bases are shared with TRBD1. The CDR3 has 15 amino acids. V gave up 5 bases and J gave up 7 bases; unmatched junction bases: 13. Per the germline V gene, CDR1 is PRHDT and CDR2 is FYEKMQ (reference sequence). Here the CDR3 DNA reads TGTGCCAGCAGCCACGCGGGTCAGGGGGCGGATGAGCAGTACTTC. Translated, it gives CASSHAGQGADEQYF.

The V call is TRBV2, the J call TRBJ2-1; TRBD2 matches at 11 bases. Germline V lookup: CDR1 SNHLY, CDR2 FYNNEI. The CDR3 is 15 amino acids. The V gene end was trimmed by 7 bases and the J gene end by 4 bases; junction bases not matched to a gene: 6. The CDR3: CASMWLAGGYNEQFF. CDR3 bases: TGTGCCAGCATGTGGCTAGCGGGAGGTTACAATGAGCAGTTCTTC.

This chain connects TRBV30 to TRBJ2-1; a possible D gene is TRBD1 (5 bases). Deletions cut 0 bases from V and 8 bases from J, with 11 bases between. This CDR3 has 13 residues. Germline CDR1 is GTSNPN and CDR2 is SVGIG (reference sequence). CDR3 loop: CAWSVLQGHEQFF. The CDR3 nucleotides are TGTGCCTGGAGTGTACTTCAGGGCCATGAGCAGTTCTTC. Using reference TRBV30 and TRBJ2-1 for the parts outside the CDR3, the full variable domain is SQTIHQWPATLVQPVGSPLSLECTVEGTSNPNLYWYRQAAGRGLQLLFYSVGIGQISSEVPQNLSASRPQDRQFILSSKKLLLSDSGFYLCAWSVLQGHEQFFGPGTRLTVL.

The V and J genes are TRBV4-1 and TRBJ2-2, with D maybe TRBD1 (6 bases). Per germline, CDR1 MGHRA and CDR2 YSYEKL. The V and J ends lost 6 bases and 1 base respectively, with 15 bases between them. The CDR3 totals 16 residues. This CDR3 reads CASSDTGLGNTGELFF. CDR3 nucleotides: TGCGCCAGCAGTGATACAGGGTTAGGGAACACCGGGGAGCTGTTTTTT.

The chain carries TRBV5-4 and TRBJ1-2, with D maybe TRBD1 (6 bases). CDR3 size: 16 residues. V was pared by 5 bases and J by 0 bases, with 17 bases between. Per the germline V gene, CDR1 is SGHNT and CDR2 is YYREEE (reference sequence). The CDR3 DNA follows: TGTGCCAGCAGGGAACAAAGGGGGTACACTAACTATGGCTACACCTTC. Translated, it gives CASREQRGYTNYGYTF.

The rearrangement links TRBV7-9 to TRBJ2-5, with 8 bases identical to TRBD1. V lost 4 bases, J lost 5 bases, and 12 bases stayed unmatched. CDR3 length: 16 amino acids. Germline V gene lookup returns CDR1 SEHNR and CDR2 FQNEAQ (reference sequence). CDR3 in DNA: TGTGCCAGCAGCTCCAGGACAGGGCTGGTCGGGGAGACCCAGTACTTC. Translation: CASSSRTGLVGETQYF.

This chain's CDR3 is CASSTPSERGRTQYF. The CDR3 DNA sequence: TGCGCCAGCAGCACCCCCTCGGAGAGGGGGAGGACCCAGTACTTC. The chain is built from TRBV5-1 and TRBJ2-5, with D maybe TRBD1 (6 bases). V shed 4 bases and J shed 7 bases, with 20 bases lying between them. The length of the CDR3 is 15 residues. Germline lookup yields CDR1 SGHRS and CDR2 YFSETQ.

The genes are TRBV29-1 and TRBJ1-2, with D maybe TRBD1 (6 bases). The CDR3 runs 13 residues. Germline V gene lookup returns CDR1 SQVTM and CDR2 ANQGSEA. Trimming cost V 0 bases and J 8 bases, with 13 bases left between them. CDR3 coding DNA: TGCAGCGTTGAAGAGGGGGCAACCCAGGGCTACACCTTC. Protein product: CSVEEGATQGYTF. Full variable domain (outside the CDR3, taken from reference TRBV29-1 and TRBJ1-2): SAVISQKPSRDICQRGTSLTIQCQVDSQVTMMFWYRQQPGQSLTLIATANQGSEATYESGFVIDKFPISRPNLTFSTLTVSNMSPEDSSIYLCSVEEGATQGYTFGSGTRLTVV.

This clone was seen a handful of times. The chain carries TRBV2 and TRBJ2-2, with 7 bases matching TRBD1. CDR1 SNHLY and CDR2 FYNNEI come from the germline V gene. The CDR3 contains 14 residues. Unmatched junction bases numbered 5, after V lost 6 bases and J lost 4 bases. The CDR3 coding sequence is TGTGCCAGCAGGGGGACAGATAGCACCGGGGAGCTGTTTTTT. Protein product: CASRGTDSTGELFF.

The chain carries TRBV28 and TRBJ2-7; D unresolved. Trimming took 2 bases from V and 4 from J, leaving 6 bases between them. CDR1 is MDHEN and CDR2 is SYDVKM in the germline V gene. The CDR3 runs 12 residues. The CDR3 DNA is TGTGCCAGCAGTTTAGACGATTACGAGCAGTACTTC. As protein: CASSLDDYEQYF.

The chain recombines TRBV5-8 with TRBJ1-1; D gene unclear. CDR3 length equals 13 residues. Trimming took 5 bases from V and 7 from J, leaving 15 bases between them. Germline CDR1 is SGHTS and CDR2 is YDEGEE. The chain's CDR3 is CASRLAPYLEAFF. The DNA of the CDR3 is TGTGCCAGCAGACTGGCACCCTACCTTGAAGCTTTCTTT.